The 5 T cell receptor beta chains listed next were all sequenced from one sample in a study of T cell responses to AZD1222 COVID-19 vaccine (dated by TCRdb to the early 2020s). Library method: the immunoSEQ multiplex PCR assay. Imported from immuneACCESS, the table was reduced by TCRdb to in-frame sequences with V and J called. These copies leave out some clones; in studies compared against another copy, an unresolved V gene accounts for under half, and the cause of the remainder is not known. This sample gives under 200,000 clones in total; approximately 90% of them show up just once. The ten largest clones capture approximately 1.6% of the sample. The time point label corresponds to: baseline before first vaccination. The sample in question was peripheral blood, obtained on day 0 of AZD1222 vaccination. These receptors were obtained from an adult in good health.

The chain carries TRBV19 and TRBJ2-1, with TRBD2 matching 10 bases. The CDR3 spans 20 residues. Losses at the gene ends were 6 bases for V and 0 bases for J; bases not matched to a gene: 17. From germline, CDR1 is LNHDA and CDR2 SQIVND (reference sequence). The CDR3 sequence is CASRTSSGGPALSSYNEQFF. DNA of the CDR3: TGTGCCAGTAGGACATCTAGCGGGGGCCCCGCCTTGAGCTCCTACAATGAGCAGTTCTTC.

The V call is TRBV6-2 or TRBV6-3, the J call TRBJ1-6; D call uncertain. The CDR3 length is 17 residues. V shed 6 bases and J shed 2 bases, with 17 bases lying between them. Germline assignment: CDR1 MNHEY and CDR2 SVGEGT. CDR3 sequence: CASSSDETSAYNSPLHF. CDR3 DNA: TGTGCCAGCAGCTCTGATGAGACAAGCGCCTATAATTCACCCCTCCACTTT.

The J gene is TRBJ1-5, the V gene TRBV19; TRBD1 is a possible D gene (5 bases). Germline V gives CDR1 LNHDA, CDR2 SQIVND (reference sequence). Trimming removed 8 bases at V and 1 base at J, with 12 bases between. CDR3 size: 14 residues. The CDR3 DNA follows: TGTGCCAGTCCCCTATGGGGGAGCAATCAGCCCCAGCATTTT. Amino acid sequence: CASPLWGSNQPQHF.

This clone came up once. This rearrangement joins TRBV28 to TRBJ2-5; the D gene is possibly TRBD2 (6 bases). Trimming removed 6 bases from V and 1 base from J, with 15 bases in between. This CDR3 comprises 15 residues. The germline V gene has CDR1 MDHEN and CDR2 SYDVKM. The CDR3 loop is CASSLRGTPQETQYF. The CDR3 DNA is TGTGCCAGCAGCCTCCGGGGGACCCCCCAAGAGACCCAGTACTTC. Supplemented by reference TRBV28 and TRBJ2-5, the full variable domain reads DVKVTQSSRYLVKRTGEKVFLECVQDMDHENMFWYRQDPGLGLRLIYFSYDVKMKEKGDIPEGYSVSREKKERFSLILESASTNQTSMYLCASSLRGTPQETQYFGPGTRLLVL.

In DNA form, the CDR3 reads TGTGCCAGCAGCTGGTCTTACCGGGGGGGAGGCGAGCAGTACTTC. Its protein is CASSWSYRGGGEQYF. The chain couples TRBV5-4 to TRBJ2-7; 8 bases map to TRBD2. V lost 3 bases and J lost 6; bases outside the gene matches: 11. CDR3 length: 15 residues. Germline V gives CDR1 SGHNT, CDR2 YYREEE (reference sequence).